This TCR beta chain was captured by sequencing in a study of kidney transplant recipient with SARS-CoV-2 infection. TCRdb passed the reads through MiXCR, listing each CDR3 protein once. The profile shows 200,000 to 300,000 distinct CDR3 sequences, roughly 26% of them singletons. The germline CDR1 and CDR2 sequences are MRHNA and SNTAGT. V shed 4 bases and J shed 4 bases, with 22 bases lying between them. This CDR3 contains 17 residues. The rearrangement links TRBV6-4 to TRBJ1-2, with unresolved D. The TCR comes from a young adult male patient who had COVID-19 and was a kidney transplant recipient. Some of the T cells might come from the graft donor. The sample consisted of a blood sample, taken at baseline and around day 110 from a kidney transplant recipient. The CDR3 nucleotides are TGTGCCAGCAGTGTGGCGGTCTCACACGGAAAGACCTATGGCTACACCTTC. Its translation: CASSVAVSHGKTYGYTF.